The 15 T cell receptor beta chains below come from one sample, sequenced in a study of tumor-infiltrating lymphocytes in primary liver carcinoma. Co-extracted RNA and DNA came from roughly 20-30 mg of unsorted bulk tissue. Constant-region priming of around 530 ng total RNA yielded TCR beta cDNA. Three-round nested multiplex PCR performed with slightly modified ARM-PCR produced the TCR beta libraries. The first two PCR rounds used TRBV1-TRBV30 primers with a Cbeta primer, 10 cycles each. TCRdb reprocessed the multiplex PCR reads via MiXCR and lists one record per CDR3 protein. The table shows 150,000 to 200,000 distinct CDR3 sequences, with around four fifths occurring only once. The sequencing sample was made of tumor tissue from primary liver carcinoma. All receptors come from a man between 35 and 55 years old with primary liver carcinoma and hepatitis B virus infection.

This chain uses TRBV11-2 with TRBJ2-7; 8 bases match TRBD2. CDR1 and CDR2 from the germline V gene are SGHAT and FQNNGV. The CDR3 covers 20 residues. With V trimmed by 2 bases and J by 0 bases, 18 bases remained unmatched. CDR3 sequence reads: CASSLREGMTSVLSSYEQYF. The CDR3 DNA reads TGTGCCAGCAGCTTAAGGGAGGGGATGACTAGCGTGCTCAGCTCCTACGAGCAGTACTTC.

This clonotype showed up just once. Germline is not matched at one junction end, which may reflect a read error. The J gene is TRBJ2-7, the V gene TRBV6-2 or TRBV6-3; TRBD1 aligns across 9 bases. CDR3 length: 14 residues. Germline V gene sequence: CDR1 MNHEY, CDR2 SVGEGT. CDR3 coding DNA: TGTGCCAACAGGCTCCGGGACAGGGCCCACGACCAGTACTTC. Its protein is CANRLRDRAHDQYF.

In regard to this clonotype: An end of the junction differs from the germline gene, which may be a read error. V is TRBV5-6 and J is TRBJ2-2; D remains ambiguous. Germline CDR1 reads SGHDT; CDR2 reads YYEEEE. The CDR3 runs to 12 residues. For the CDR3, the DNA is TGTGCCGGCAGCAAGACGGCTCGAGAGCTGTTTTTT. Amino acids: CAGSKTARELFF.

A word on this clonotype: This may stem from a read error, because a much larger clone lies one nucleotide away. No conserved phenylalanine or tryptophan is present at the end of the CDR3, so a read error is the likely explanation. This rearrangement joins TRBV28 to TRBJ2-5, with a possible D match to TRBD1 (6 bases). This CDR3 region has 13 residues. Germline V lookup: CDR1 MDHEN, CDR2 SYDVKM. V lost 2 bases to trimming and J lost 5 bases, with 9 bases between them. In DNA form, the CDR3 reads TGTGCCAGCAGTTTACTGGGGGCCGAGACCCAGTACTCC. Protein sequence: CASSLLGAETQYS.

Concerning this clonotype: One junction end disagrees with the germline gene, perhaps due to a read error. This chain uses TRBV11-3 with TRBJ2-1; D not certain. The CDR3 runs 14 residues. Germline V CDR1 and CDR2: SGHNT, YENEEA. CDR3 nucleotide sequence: TGTGCTAGCAGCTTACGCATCTCGAACAATGAGCAGTTCTTC. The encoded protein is CASSLRISNNEQFF. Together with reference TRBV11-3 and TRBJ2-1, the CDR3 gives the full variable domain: EAGVVQSPRYKIIEKKQPVAFWCNPISGHNTLYWYLQNLGQGPELLIRYENEEAVDDSQLPKDRFSAERLKGVDSTLKIQPAELGDSAVYLCASSLRISNNEQFFGPGTRLTVL.

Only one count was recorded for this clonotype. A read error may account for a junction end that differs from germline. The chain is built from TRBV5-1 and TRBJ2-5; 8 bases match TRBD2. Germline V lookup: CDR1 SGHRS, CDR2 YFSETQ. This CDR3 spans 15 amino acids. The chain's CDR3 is CVSSYKAGAGETQYF. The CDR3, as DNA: TGCGTCAGCAGCTATAAAGCGGGAGCCGGAGAGACCCAGTACTTC.

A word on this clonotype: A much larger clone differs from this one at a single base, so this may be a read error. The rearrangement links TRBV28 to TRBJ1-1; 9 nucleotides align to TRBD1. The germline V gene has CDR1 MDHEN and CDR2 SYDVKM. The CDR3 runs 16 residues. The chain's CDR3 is CARSVTGTGRRTEAFF. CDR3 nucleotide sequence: TGTGCCCGCAGTGTGACCGGGACAGGGCGCCGCACTGAAGCTTTCTTT.

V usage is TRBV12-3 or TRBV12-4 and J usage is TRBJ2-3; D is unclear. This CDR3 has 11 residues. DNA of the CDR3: TGTACCATTCGGAGTACAGATACGCAGTATTTT. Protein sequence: CTIRSTDTQYF.

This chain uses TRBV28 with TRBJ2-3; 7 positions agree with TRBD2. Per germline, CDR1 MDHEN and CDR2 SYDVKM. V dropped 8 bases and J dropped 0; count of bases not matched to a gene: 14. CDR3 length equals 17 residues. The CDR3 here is CASRGRLGEGSTDTQYF. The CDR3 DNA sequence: TGTGCCAGCCGTGGACGTTTGGGGGAGGGGAGCACAGATACGCAGTATTTT.

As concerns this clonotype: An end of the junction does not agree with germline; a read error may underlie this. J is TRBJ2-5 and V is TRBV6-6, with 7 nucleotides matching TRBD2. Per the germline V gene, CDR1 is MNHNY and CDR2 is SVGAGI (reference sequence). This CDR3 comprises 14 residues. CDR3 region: CASSYGGSTETQYF. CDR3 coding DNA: TGTGCCAGCAGTTACGGCGGGAGTACAGAGACCCAGTATTTC.

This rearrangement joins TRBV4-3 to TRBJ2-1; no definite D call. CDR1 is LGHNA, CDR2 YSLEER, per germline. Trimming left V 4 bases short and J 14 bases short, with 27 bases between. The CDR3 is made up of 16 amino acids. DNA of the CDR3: TGCGCCAGCAGCCCAGATCCCTACTCAGAATACAATGAAAAGTTCTTC. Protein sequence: CASSPDPYSEYNEKFF.

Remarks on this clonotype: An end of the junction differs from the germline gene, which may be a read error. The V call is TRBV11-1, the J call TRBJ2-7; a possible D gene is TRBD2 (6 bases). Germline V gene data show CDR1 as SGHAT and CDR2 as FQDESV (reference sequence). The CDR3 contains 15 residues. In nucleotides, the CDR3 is TGTGCCTGCAGGTCATCCCGGGACTCCTCCTATGAGCAGTACTTC. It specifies CACRSSRDSSYEQYF.

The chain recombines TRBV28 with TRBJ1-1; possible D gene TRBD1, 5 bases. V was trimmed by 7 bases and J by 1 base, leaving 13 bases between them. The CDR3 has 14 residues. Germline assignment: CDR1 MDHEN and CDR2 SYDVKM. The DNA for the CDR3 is TGTGCCAGCACCCCGAGACAGACGAACACTGAAGCTTTCTTT. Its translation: CASTPRQTNTEAFF.

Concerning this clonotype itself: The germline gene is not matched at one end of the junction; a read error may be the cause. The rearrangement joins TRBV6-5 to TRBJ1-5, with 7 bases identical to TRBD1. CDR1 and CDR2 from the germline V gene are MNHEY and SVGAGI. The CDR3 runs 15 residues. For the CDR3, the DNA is TGTCCCAGCAGTCACTCGGGGACAGGCAATCAGCCCCAGCATTTT. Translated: CPSSHSGTGNQPQHF.

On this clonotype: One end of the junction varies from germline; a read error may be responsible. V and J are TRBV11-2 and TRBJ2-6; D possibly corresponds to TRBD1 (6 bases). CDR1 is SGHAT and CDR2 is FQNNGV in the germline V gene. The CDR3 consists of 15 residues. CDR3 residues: CATHRPPSGANVLTF. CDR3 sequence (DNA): TGTGCCACCCATCGGCCGCCCTCAGGGGCCAACGTCCTGACATTC.